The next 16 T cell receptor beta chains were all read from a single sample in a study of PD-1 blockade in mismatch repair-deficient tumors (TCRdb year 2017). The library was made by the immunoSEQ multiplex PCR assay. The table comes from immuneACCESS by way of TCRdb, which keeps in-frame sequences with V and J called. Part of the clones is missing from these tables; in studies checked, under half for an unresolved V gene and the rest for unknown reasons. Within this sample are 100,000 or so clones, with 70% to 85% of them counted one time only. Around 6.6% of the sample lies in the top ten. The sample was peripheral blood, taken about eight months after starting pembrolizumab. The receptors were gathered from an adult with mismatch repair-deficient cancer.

CDR3 amino acids: CASSQDPSGLYNEQFF. CDR3 coding DNA: TGTGCCAGCAGCCAAGATCCTAGCGGACTTTACAATGAGCAGTTCTTC. The J gene is TRBJ2-1, the V gene TRBV4-2; 7 bases line up with TRBD2. Per germline, CDR1 LGHNA and CDR2 YNFKEQ. V trimming: 0 bases; J trimming: 4 bases; junction bases outside the gene matches: 6. The CDR3 sequence is 16 residues long.

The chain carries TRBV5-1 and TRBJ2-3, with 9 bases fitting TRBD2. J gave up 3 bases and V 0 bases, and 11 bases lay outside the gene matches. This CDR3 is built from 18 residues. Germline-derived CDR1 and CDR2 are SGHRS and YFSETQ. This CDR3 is CASSLGVSGSGRTDTQYF. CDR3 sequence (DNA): TGCGCCAGCAGCTTGGGAGTTAGCGGGAGCGGTCGGACAGATACGCAGTATTTT.

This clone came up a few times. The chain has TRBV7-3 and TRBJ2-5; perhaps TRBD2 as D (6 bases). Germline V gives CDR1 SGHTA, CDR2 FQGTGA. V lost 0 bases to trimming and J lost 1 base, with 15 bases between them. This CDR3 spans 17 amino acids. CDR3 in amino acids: CASSLTSSSASQETQYF. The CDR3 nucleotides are TGTGCCAGCAGCTTAACGTCGTCTAGCGCAAGCCAAGAGACCCAGTACTTC.

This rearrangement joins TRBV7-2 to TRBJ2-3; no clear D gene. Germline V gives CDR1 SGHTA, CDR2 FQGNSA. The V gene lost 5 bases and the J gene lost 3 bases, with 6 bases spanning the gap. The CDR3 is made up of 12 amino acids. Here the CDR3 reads CASSRLTDTQYF. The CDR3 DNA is TGTGCCAGCAGCCGACTGACAGATACGCAGTATTTT.

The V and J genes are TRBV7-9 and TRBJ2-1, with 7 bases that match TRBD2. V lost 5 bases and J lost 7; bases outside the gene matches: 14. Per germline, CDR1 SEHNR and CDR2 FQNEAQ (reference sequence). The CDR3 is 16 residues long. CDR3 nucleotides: TGTGCCAGCAGCACCCCGGCTCTAGCGGATCTTAATGAGCAGTTCTTC. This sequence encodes CASSTPALADLNEQFF. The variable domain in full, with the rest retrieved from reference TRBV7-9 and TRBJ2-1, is DTGVSQNPRHKITKRGQNVTFRCDPISEHNRLYWYRQTLGQGPEFLTYFQNEAQLEKSRLLSDRFSAERPKGSFSTLEIQRTEQGDSAMYLCASSTPALADLNEQFFGPGTRLTVL.

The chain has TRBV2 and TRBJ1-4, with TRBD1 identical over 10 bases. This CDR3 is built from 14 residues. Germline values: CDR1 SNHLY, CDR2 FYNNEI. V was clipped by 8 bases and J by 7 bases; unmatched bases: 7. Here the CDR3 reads CASLGQGVSEKLFF. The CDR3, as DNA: TGTGCCAGCCTTGGACAGGGGGTATCTGAAAAACTGTTTTTT.

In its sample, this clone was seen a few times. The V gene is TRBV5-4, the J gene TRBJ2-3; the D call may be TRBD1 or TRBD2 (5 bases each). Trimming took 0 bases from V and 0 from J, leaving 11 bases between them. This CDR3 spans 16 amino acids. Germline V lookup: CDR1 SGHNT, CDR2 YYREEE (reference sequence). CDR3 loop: CASSLAGRASTDTQYF. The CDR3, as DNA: TGTGCCAGCAGCTTGGCAGGGCGGGCCAGCACAGATACGCAGTATTTT. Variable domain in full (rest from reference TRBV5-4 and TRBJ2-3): ETGVTQSPTHLIKTRGQQVTLRCSSQSGHNTVSWYQQALGQGPQFIFQYYREEENGRGNFPPRFSGLQFPNYSSELNVNALELDDSALYLCASSLAGRASTDTQYFGPGTRLTVL.

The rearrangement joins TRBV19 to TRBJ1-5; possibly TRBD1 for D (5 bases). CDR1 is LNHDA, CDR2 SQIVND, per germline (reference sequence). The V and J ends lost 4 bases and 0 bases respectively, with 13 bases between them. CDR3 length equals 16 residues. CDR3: CASSTDQGYSNQPQHF. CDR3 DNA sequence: TGTGCCAGTAGTACCGATCAGGGATATAGCAATCAGCCCCAGCATTTT. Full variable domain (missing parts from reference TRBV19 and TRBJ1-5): DGGITQSPKYLFRKEGQNVTLSCEQNLNHDAMYWYRQDPGQGLRLIYYSQIVNDFQKGDIAEGYSVSREKKESFPLTVTSAQKNPTAFYLCASSTDQGYSNQPQHFGDGTRLSIL.

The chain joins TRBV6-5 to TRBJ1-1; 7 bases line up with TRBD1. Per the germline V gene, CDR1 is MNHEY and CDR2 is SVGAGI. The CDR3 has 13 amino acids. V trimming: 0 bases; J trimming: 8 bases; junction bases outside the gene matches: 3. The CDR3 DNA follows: TGTGCCAGCAGTTACTCCTCGGGACAGGAAGCTTTCTTT. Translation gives CASSYSSGQEAFF.

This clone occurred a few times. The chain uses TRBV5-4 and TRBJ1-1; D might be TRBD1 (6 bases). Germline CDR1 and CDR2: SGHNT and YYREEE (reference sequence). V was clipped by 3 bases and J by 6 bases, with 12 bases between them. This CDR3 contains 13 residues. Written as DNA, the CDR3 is TGTGCCAGCAGCTCCTGGGGGGGCGCTGAAGCTTTCTTT. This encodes CASSSWGGAEAFF.

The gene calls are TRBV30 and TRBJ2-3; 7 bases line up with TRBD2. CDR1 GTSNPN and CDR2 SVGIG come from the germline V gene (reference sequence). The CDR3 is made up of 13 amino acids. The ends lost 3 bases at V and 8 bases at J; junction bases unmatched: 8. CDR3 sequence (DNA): TGTGCCTGGAGGGTATATGGGGGGGGTACGCAGTATTTT. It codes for CAWRVYGGGTQYF.

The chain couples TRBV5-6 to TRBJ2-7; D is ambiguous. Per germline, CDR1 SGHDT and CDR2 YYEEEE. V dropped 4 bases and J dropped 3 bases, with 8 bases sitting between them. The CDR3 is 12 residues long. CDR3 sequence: CASSKHSYEQYF. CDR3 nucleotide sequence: TGTGCCAGCAGCAAACACAGCTACGAGCAGTACTTC.

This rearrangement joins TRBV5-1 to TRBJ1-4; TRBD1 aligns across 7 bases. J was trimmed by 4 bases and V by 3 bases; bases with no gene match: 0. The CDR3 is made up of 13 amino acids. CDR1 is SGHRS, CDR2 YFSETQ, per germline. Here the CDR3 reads CASSWDSNEKLFF. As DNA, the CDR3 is TGCGCCAGCAGCTGGGACAGTAATGAAAAACTGTTTTTT.

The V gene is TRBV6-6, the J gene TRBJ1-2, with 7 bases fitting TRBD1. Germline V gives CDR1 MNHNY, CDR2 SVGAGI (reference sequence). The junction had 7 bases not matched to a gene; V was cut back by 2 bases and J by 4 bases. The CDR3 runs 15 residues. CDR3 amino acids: CASSYAAGGSYGYTF. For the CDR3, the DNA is TGTGCCAGCAGTTACGCGGCAGGGGGGAGCTATGGCTACACCTTC.

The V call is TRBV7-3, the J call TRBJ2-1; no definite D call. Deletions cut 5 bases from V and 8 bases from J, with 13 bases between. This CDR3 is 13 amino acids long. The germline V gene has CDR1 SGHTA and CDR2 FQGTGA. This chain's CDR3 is CASSPQPWDEQFF. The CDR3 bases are TGTGCCAGCAGCCCCCAGCCCTGGGATGAGCAGTTCTTC. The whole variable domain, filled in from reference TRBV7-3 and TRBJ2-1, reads GAGVSQTPSNKVTEKGKYVELRCDPISGHTALYWYRQSLGQGPEFLIYFQGTGAADDSGLPNDRFFAVRPEGSVSTLKIQRTERGDSAVYLCASSPQPWDEQFFGPGTRLTVL.

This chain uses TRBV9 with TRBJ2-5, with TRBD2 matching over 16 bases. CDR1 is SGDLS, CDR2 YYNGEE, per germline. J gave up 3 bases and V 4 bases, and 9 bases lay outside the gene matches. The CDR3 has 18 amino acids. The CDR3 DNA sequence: TGTGCCAGCAGCCCGGGACTAGCGGGAGGGAGGATGGAAGAGACCCAGTACTTC. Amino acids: CASSPGLAGGRMEETQYF.